This entry describes one T cell receptor (beta chain). Its antigen is unidentified. This sample was included in a study of CD8 T cells in Susac syndrome. About 0.45 to 1 ug RNA was reverse transcribed with random hexamers. Each CDR3 protein gets one entry after TCRdb re-called the immunoSEQ multiplex PCR reads with MiXCR. The profile covers almost 450,000 distinct CDR3 sequences, with more than 70% appearing a single time and under 0.15% taken by the ten largest. Study-wide findings and caveats: That the number of individuals in its TCR sequencing and HLA analysis was relatively small was acknowledged by the study.

Trimming stripped 4 bases from V and 6 bases from J, with 18 bases between. CDR1 and CDR2 (germline): MNHEY, SMNVEV (reference sequence). The CDR3 totals 15 residues. The study used treatment-naive patients who had stable or active relapsing-remitting disease as multiple sclerosis controls. J is TRBJ1-2 and V is TRBV27; weak D call: TRBD1 (6 bases). Sequencing was performed on CD8+ T cells from PBMCs. The clonotype originates from a human donor with multiple sclerosis. This CDR3 reads CASSWTVSPTNGYTF. The CDR3 nucleotides are TGTGCCAGCAGTTGGACAGTATCCCCCACGAATGGCTACACCTTC.